The present TCR beta chain was sequenced within a study of blood T cells in healthy people across ages (dated by TCRdb to the mid-2010s). Broadly, across the study: In model experiments, template switching captured roughly one uniquely barcoded TCR beta cDNA molecule for every two T cells. Two additional independent replicas of 1 million unique cDNA reads from the same blood draw were analyzed for two donors (one aged 18 to 30 and one aged 80 or older). Using deep sequencing normalized with unique cDNA molecular identifiers, the study measured how TCR beta repertoire diversity changes with age. To avoid experimental bias, donors of different ages were distributed randomly across sequencing lanes. The donors were split into four age groups: young (average around 16 years), middle-aged (roughly 39), aged (approximately 59) and long-lived (roughly 77). Beyond this particular receptor, the publication reports: Compared with the aged group, the long-lived group had more naive CD4+ T cells, fewer expanded clones and increased TCR diversity, suggesting age selection. Because the CMV infection status of the donors was unknown, age-related changes in expanded clonotypes may potentially have been confounded. Observed TCR beta diversity per million T cells fell roughly linearly with age, and a significant reduction was already apparent by age roughly 40. Estimates of total diversity from one million sequenced T cells were regarded as lower bounds and underestimates. Because profiling used bulk unsorted PBMCs, naive and antigen-experienced compartments could not be compared conclusively. Observed TCR beta diversity correlated strongly with the percentage of naive T cells measured by flow cytometry.

From a lookup of the germline V gene, CDR1 and CDR2 are SGHRS and YFSETQ. Between the V and J ends, shortened by 5 bases and 2 bases respectively, the junction contains 13 bases. Its CDR3 holds 14 amino acids, cysteine through phenylalanine. The retained sequence is limited to the CDR3, 42 bases, with the frame set at the first base. Systemically healthy Caucasian individuals from Russia, around 38 in total and aged roughly 6 to 90 years, were included as donors. Each donor gave ten milliliters of peripheral blood, drawn into EDTA-treated Vacutainer tubes. Ficoll-Paque density-gradient centrifugation was used to isolate PBMCs, with at least 7 million per sample. Trizol reagent was used to extract total RNA from the PBMCs, yielding at least 6 micrograms per sample. Naive CD45RAhigh/CD27high T cell percentages were measured by flow cytometry on a PBMC aliquot from every donor. Receptor libraries were prepared by 5' RACE. Sequenced on an Illumina HiSeq 2500. A second PCR of roughly 7 to 12 cycles was run with a J-beta primer mix and a sample-barcoded 5' primer. A template-switch 5' adaptor carrying 12 random nucleotides introduced a unique molecular identifier onto each TCR beta cDNA molecule. Each sample yielded at least 2.5 million CDR3-containing paired-end reads. First-strand cDNA synthesis was performed from all RNA using the Mint cDNA synthesis kit, with priming by a TRBC-specific oligonucleotide. All cDNA was treated with uracil-DNA glycosylase and then went through a first 18-cycle PCR with the universal primers M1SS and BC2_uni_R. In the original analysis: Each sample was normalized by randomly selecting 1 million high-quality reads, each carrying a distinct molecular identifier. Instead of being binned into consensus sequences, reads that shared molecular identifiers were thrown out. MiTCR, run with a Q25 quality threshold and the strictest error-elimination algorithm, handled CDR3 identification, clonotype clustering and error correction. A nonparametric unseen species model using Euler transformation provided a lower-bound estimate of total TCR beta diversity. The public reads were run again by TCRdb, first through fastp at Q25 and then through MiXCR, and only productive beta chains were kept. When rows share a CDR3 protein, they turn into one entry using the most common DNA and genes. These V and J calls rely on TCRdb rather than the paper's analysis. Here the sample has about 1,000,000 distinct CDR3 sequences; 35% to 50% occur a single time. The ten largest clonotypes hold over 15% of the sample.

Concerning this clonotype: The antigen it binds to is not known. Per-nucleotide qualities are absent, and no much larger clonotype sits a single base away.

The receptor comes from a woman aged 55-69 years in good health. The rearranged segments are TRBV5-1 and TRBJ1-1; TRBD1 is a possible D gene, resting on 5 matching bases. The specimen sequenced was blood. The CDR3 protein is CASRQAPANTEAFF. The DNA reads TGCGCCAGCAGACAGGCCCCGGCAAACACTGAAGCTTTCTTT.